This TCR beta chain was captured by sequencing in a study of blood T cell repertoires in COVID-19. Data came from immunoSEQ multiplex PCR; TCRdb stores just in-frame clones and leaves some out. Among some 500,000 clones listed, approximately 88% were seen once. After removal of 4 bases from V and 3 bases from J, the junction contained 2 bases not matched to a gene. Germline V gives CDR1 KGHDR, CDR2 SFDVKD. The CDR3 is 14 amino acids. Sequenced input: peripheral blood. The gene calls are TRBV24-1 and TRBJ2-3; 8 bases agree with TRBD2. The sequence derives from a woman aged 45 to 65 with COVID-19, enrolled during active disease. The CDR3 DNA reads TGTGCCACCAGTGAACTAGCGGAGACAGATACGCAGTATTTT. Its translation: CATSELAETDTQYF.